This T cell receptor (beta chain) was recovered during a study of blood T cell repertoires in COVID-19. Study at large: Samples of COVID-19 (acute and convalescent) were obtained from the United States, Italy and Spain.

The CDR3 covers 14 residues. Germline lookup yields CDR1 SSHAT and CDR2 FNYEAQ (reference sequence). Trimming shortened V by 5 bases and J by 5 bases, and 13 bases separated the two germline ends. The method was immunoSEQ multiplex PCR; TCRdb's version includes in-frame clones alone and lacks a portion of them. The repertoire holds roughly 70,000 clones, with approximately 73% as singletons. This receptor was obtained from a man in his 60s with COVID-19, enrolled during active disease. Sequenced sample: peripheral blood. The chain employs TRBV7-7 and TRBJ1-5, with D tentatively TRBD1 (6 bases). This chain's CDR3 is CASSPTGRDQPQHF. In DNA form, the CDR3 reads TGTGCCAGCAGCCCAACAGGGAGGGATCAGCCCCAGCATTTT.